This T cell receptor beta chain was sequenced during a study of high-grade serous ovarian cancer treatment subgroups. Study at large: On average, roughly 14,000 reads and 6,000 to 7,500 unique TCR beta rearrangements were obtained per sample.

Sequencing used immunoSEQ multiplex PCR; TCRdb keeps in-frame clones, though not all of them. Altogether over 4,500 clones are present, approximately 70% being singletons, with the ten largest covering about a tenth. This CDR3 has 14 residues. The junction had 2 bases not matched to a gene; V was cut back by 3 bases and J by 5 bases. Germline assignment: CDR1 SGDLS and CDR2 YYNGEE. For this clone: Its specificity is not known.

Tumor samples were taken before definitive surgery or chemotherapy. General study findings and limits: Repertoire analysis covered CDR3 alone, not CDR1 or CDR2. Different patients shared almost no repertoire; same-patient tumors shared roughly 0.095 to 0.85. Without spatial data, bulk sequencing limits insight into HGSC tumor diversity.

The V gene is TRBV9, the J gene TRBJ2-2; 9 bases line up with TRBD1. The TCR was taken from a human donor with high-grade serous ovarian cancer. The specimen sequenced was tumor tissue. In DNA form, the CDR3 reads TGTGCCAGCAGCGAGGGACAGGGAACCGGGGAGCTGTTTTTT. Amino acid sequence: CASSEGQGTGELFF.